The next 26 T cell receptor beta chains were all read from a single sample in a study of cytomegalovirus exposure and HLA in healthy donors. Amplification used 60 Vbeta primers and 13 Jbeta primers. Sequenced by immunoSEQ multiplex PCR; TCRdb stores in-frame clones only, minus some. The sample carries some 210,000 clones, over 80% recorded once. Sequencing was carried out using PBMCs. These TCRs come from a man aged 30 to 39 in good health and CMV-seronegative.

The V gene is TRBV19, the J gene TRBJ2-2; 9 bases fit TRBD2. Trimming took 4 bases from V and 4 from J; bases not matched to a gene: 7. CDR1 LNHDA and CDR2 SQIVND come from the germline V gene (reference sequence). The CDR3 runs 16 residues. CDR3 nucleotides: TGTGCCAGTAGTAAGGGGCCTAGCGGGGCCACCGGGGAGCTGTTTTTT. It is translated as CASSKGPSGATGELFF.

The J gene is TRBJ2-7, the V gene TRBV7-6; perhaps TRBD1 as D (5 bases). The CDR3 is made up of 14 amino acids. Germline-derived CDR1 and CDR2 are SGHVS and FNYEAQ. Trimming shortened V by 5 bases and J by 3 bases, and 14 bases separated the two germline ends. The CDR3 reads CASSPGQGGYEQYF. The CDR3 nucleotides read TGTGCCAGCAGCCCAGGGCAGGGTGGCTACGAGCAGTACTTC.

The chain has TRBV5-1 and TRBJ2-7; 10 positions agree with TRBD2. CDR3 size: 13 residues. The V gene's germline CDR1 is SGHRS and CDR2 YFSETQ. The V and J ends lost 4 bases and 4 bases, in that order; junction bases with no gene match: 2. As DNA, the CDR3 is TGCGCCAGCAGCCAGACTAGCGGGTACGAGCAGTACTTC. This encodes CASSQTSGYEQYF.

The chain couples TRBV28 to TRBJ2-2, with 7 bases fitting TRBD1. V gave up 0 bases and J gave up 3 bases; unmatched junction bases: 1. CDR1 is MDHEN and CDR2 is SYDVKM in the germline V gene. The CDR3 runs to 15 residues. This CDR3 reads CASSLWQGDTGELFF. DNA for the CDR3: TGTGCCAGCAGTTTATGGCAGGGGGACACCGGGGAGCTGTTTTTT. Combining the CDR3 with reference TRBV28 and TRBJ2-2 gives the whole variable domain DVKVTQSSRYLVKRTGEKVFLECVQDMDHENMFWYRQDPGLGLRLIYFSYDVKMKEKGDIPEGYSVSREKKERFSLILESASTNQTSMYLCASSLWQGDTGELFFGEGSRLTVL.

The genes are TRBV28 and TRBJ2-7; a possible D gene is TRBD1 (7 bases). In germline, CDR1 is MDHEN, CDR2 SYDVKM. V lost 6 bases to trimming and J lost 2 bases, with 14 bases between them. The CDR3 has 14 amino acids. The CDR3 DNA reads as TGTGCCAGCAGCTTAGGGGGGACAGCCTACGAGCAGTACTTC. Its protein product is CASSLGGTAYEQYF. The whole variable domain, filled in from reference TRBV28 and TRBJ2-7, reads DVKVTQSSRYLVKRTGEKVFLECVQDMDHENMFWYRQDPGLGLRLIYFSYDVKMKEKGDIPEGYSVSREKKERFSLILESASTNQTSMYLCASSLGGTAYEQYFGPGTRLTVT.

In DNA form, the CDR3 reads TGTGCCAGCAGTAGGGGGACAGTCTACAATGAGCAGTTCTTC. Encoded protein: CASSRGTVYNEQFF. The genes are TRBV28 and TRBJ2-1, with 7 nucleotides matching TRBD1. The CDR3 sequence is 14 residues long. Losses at the gene ends were 5 bases for V and 3 bases for J; bases not matched to a gene: 4. Germline values: CDR1 MDHEN, CDR2 SYDVKM.

About this clone itself: Because the CDR3's place on the DNA is in doubt, the DNA is left out and the CDR3 is given as listed by TCRdb. The chain uses TRBV5-5 and TRBJ1-6; the table's TRBD1 call for D was not verified on the DNA. The CDR3 sequence runs 15 residues, both termini included. Germline loops: CDR1 SGHKS, CDR2 YYEKEE (reference sequence). The chain's CDR3 is CASSLIFGQGALGYF.

The chain has TRBV7-9 and TRBJ1-2, with TRBD1 matching over 9 bases. V was clipped by 5 bases and J by 8 bases; unmatched bases: 9. The CDR3 runs to 14 residues. Looked up from germline, CDR1 is SEHNR and CDR2 is FQNEAQ (reference sequence). Here the CDR3 DNA reads TGTGCCAGCAGCCCCGGGACAGGGCTAAGGGGCTACACCTTC. It encodes CASSPGTGLRGYTF.

This clone was counted once. J is TRBJ2-1 and V is TRBV29-1; D is unresolved. Trimming took 7 bases from V and 4 from J, leaving 14 bases between them. CDR1 is SQVTM and CDR2 is ANQGSEA in the germline V gene. The CDR3 sequence is 13 residues long. DNA for the CDR3: TGCAGCGCCCGAGATACGAGATACAATGAGCAGTTCTTC. Protein sequence: CSARDTRYNEQFF.

The chain uses TRBV6-6 and TRBJ1-1; D remains unclear. The CDR3 runs to 14 residues. Germline V gene lookup returns CDR1 MNHNY and CDR2 SVGAGI (reference sequence). The V end lost 4 bases, the J end lost 6 bases, and 15 bases lay between the germline ends. Here the CDR3 reads CASSSGLDSPEAFF. The CDR3 DNA reads TGTGCCAGCAGTTCCGGACTCGACTCCCCTGAAGCTTTCTTT.

This clone has a handful of counts. The chain combines TRBV2 with TRBJ2-7, with 8 bases lining up with TRBD2. V was clipped by 6 bases and J by 3 bases; unmatched bases: 7. The CDR3 extends over 14 amino acids. Germline V gives CDR1 SNHLY, CDR2 FYNNEI. Written as DNA, the CDR3 is TGTGCCAGCAGCTCACTAGCGGAGATCTACGAGCAGTACTTC. This translates into CASSSLAEIYEQYF.

The rearrangement joins TRBV28 to TRBJ1-5; 8 positions agree with TRBD1. The CDR3 totals 13 residues. The V gene end was trimmed by 6 bases and the J gene end by 15 bases; junction bases not matched to a gene: 13. The germline gives CDR1 MDHEN, CDR2 SYDVKM. As DNA, the CDR3 is TGTGCCAGCAGCTCAACGAGAGGACAGGGACGGCATTTT. As protein: CASSSTRGQGRHF.

This rearrangement joins TRBV2 to TRBJ2-3, with 7 bases lining up with TRBD1. Germline V gene lookup returns CDR1 SNHLY and CDR2 FYNNEI. This CDR3 has 14 residues. V lost 6 bases, J lost 6 bases, and 9 bases stayed unmatched. CDR3 in amino acids: CASSNNRGGDTQYF. CDR3 sequence (DNA): TGTGCCAGCAGCAACAACAGGGGTGGGGATACGCAGTATTTT.

The rearrangement joins TRBV5-1 to TRBJ2-1; 7 bases line up with TRBD1. This CDR3 is built from 11 residues. Unmatched junction bases numbered 6, after V lost 8 bases and J lost 10 bases. CDR1 is SGHRS and CDR2 is YFSETQ in the germline V gene. This chain's CDR3 is CASSLGGEQFF. The CDR3 DNA follows: TGCGCCAGTTCTCTAGGGGGCGAGCAGTTCTTC.

The chain uses TRBV4-1 and TRBJ2-7, with 8 bases matching TRBD1. The length of the CDR3 is 14 residues. Trimming cost V 1 base and J 5 bases; bases outside gene matches: 4. CDR1 and CDR2 from the germline V gene are MGHRA and YSYEKL. Here the CDR3 DNA reads TGCGCCAGCAGCCAAGTCCAGGGGGCGGACGAGCAGTACTTC. Its protein is CASSQVQGADEQYF.

The sample holds one count of this clone. The chain joins TRBV27 to TRBJ2-7; 10 bases are a match to TRBD2. The junction had 5 bases not matched to a gene; V was cut back by 5 bases and J by 4 bases. The CDR3 length is 14 residues. Germline V gives CDR1 MNHEY, CDR2 SMNVEV (reference sequence). CDR3 DNA: TGTGCCAGCAGTAGGACTAGCGGATTTTACGAGCAGTACTTC. Residues: CASSRTSGFYEQYF.

The chain couples TRBV28 to TRBJ2-5; D not certain. The J call may be incorrect, as the DNA end agrees better with TRBJ2-7. Germline loops: CDR1 MDHEN, CDR2 SYDVKM. There are 11 residues in the CDR3. The DNA for the CDR3 is TGTGCCAGCAGTTTATTACTCGAGCAGTACTTC. Protein product: CASSLLLEQYF.

The chain joins TRBV6-5 to TRBJ1-2, with D possibly being TRBD1 (5 bases). V lost 4 bases and J lost 8, with 17 bases in between. CDR3 length: 14 residues. The V gene's germline CDR1 is MNHEY and CDR2 SVGAGI. In DNA, the CDR3 is TGTGCCAGCAGTTTAGTTGATACAGGATGGGGCTACACCTTC. Protein sequence: CASSLVDTGWGYTF.

This sequence joins TRBV7-9 and TRBJ2-1, with 7 bases matching TRBD1. Germline V gene sequence: CDR1 SEHNR, CDR2 FQNEAQ (reference sequence). V was clipped by 1 base and J by 4 bases; unmatched bases: 7. The length of the CDR3 is 16 residues. The CDR3 DNA reads TGTGCCAGCAGCTTAGTCTCCAGGGGGACATACAATGAGCAGTTCTTC. Its translation is CASSLVSRGTYNEQFF.

V is TRBV27 and J is TRBJ2-3; D might be TRBD1 (6 bases). In germline, CDR1 is MNHEY, CDR2 SMNVEV (reference sequence). This CDR3 contains 14 residues. The germline V and J ends were trimmed by 2 bases and 8 bases, with 14 bases remaining between them. The chain's CDR3 is CASSLLDRPGTQYF. For the CDR3, the DNA is TGTGCCAGCAGTTTACTCGACAGGCCGGGTACGCAGTATTTT.

This clone was picked up a small number of times. The chain uses TRBV6-4 and TRBJ1-5, with no clear D. Per germline, CDR1 MRHNA and CDR2 SNTAGT. CDR3 length equals 13 residues. Between the trimmed V and J ends, which lost 5 bases and 7 bases, there was a span of 12 bases. This CDR3 reads CASSQDIRQPQHF. The CDR3, as DNA: TGTGCCAGCAGTCAAGACATCCGGCAGCCCCAGCATTTT.

V usage is TRBV6-5 and J usage is TRBJ1-2, with TRBD1 identical over 8 bases. The CDR3 length is 14 residues. Germline trimming cut 5 bases from V and 4 bases from J; bases unmatched to any gene: 6. Germline CDR1 MNHEY, CDR2 SVGAGI. The CDR3 protein is CASSTGQGTYGYTF. CDR3 bases: TGTGCCAGCAGTACCGGACAGGGCACCTATGGCTACACCTTC.

This clone appeared once. The chain combines TRBV5-1 with TRBJ2-1; 10 bases map to TRBD1. Germline loops: CDR1 SGHRS, CDR2 YFSETQ. The CDR3 contains 15 residues. V was pared by 0 bases and J by 9 bases, with 6 bases of the junction left unmatched. CDR3 sequence (DNA): TGCGCCAGCAGCTTGGGGGACAGGGGTATAGGTGAGCAGTTCTTC. Translated: CASSLGDRGIGEQFF. The entire variable domain, with the rest obtained from reference TRBV5-1 and TRBJ2-1, is as follows: KAGVTQTPRYLIKTRGQQVTLSCSPISGHRSVSWYQQTPGQGLQFLFEYFSETQRNKGNFPGRFSGRQFSNSRSEMNVSTLELGDSALYLCASSLGDRGIGEQFFGPGTRLTVL.

This clone was detected only a few times. The chain links TRBV21-1 to TRBJ1-2; TRBD1, the table's D call, lacks a check against the DNA. TRBV21-1 corresponds to a pseudogene. The length of the CDR3 is 14 residues. The CDR3: CASTLGGQGGGYTF. CDR3 DNA sequence: TGTGCCAGCACCCTAGGTGGGCAGGGGGGAGGCTACACCTTC.

In the case of this clone: The junction departs from the called germline gene at one end, perhaps through a read error. The CDR3, as DNA: TGTGCCAGCAGCGTAGGGTATGGGGCCAACGGCCTGACTTTC. The encoded protein is CASSVGYGANGLTF. The chain joins TRBV9 to TRBJ2-6; D perhaps matches TRBD1 (5 bases). The CDR3 covers 14 residues. Germline V gene lookup returns CDR1 SGDLS and CDR2 YYNGEE.

This clone was counted between two and nine times. This rearrangement joins TRBV5-8 to TRBJ2-3; 7 bases agree with TRBD2. Trimming took 3 bases from V and 2 from J; bases not matched to a gene: 3. The germline CDR1 and CDR2 sequences are SGHTS and YDEGEE. This CDR3 region has 14 residues. As DNA, the CDR3 is TGTGCCAGCAGCTGGGGGGGGACCACAGATACGCAGTATTTT. This gives the protein CASSWGGTTDTQYF.